This TCR beta chain derives from a study of cytomegalovirus exposure and HLA in healthy donors. General study points: Previously analyzed data showed that most TCR beta V segments were productive at a frequency of about 90% or about 30%. A list of approximately 160 TCR beta chains associated with cytomegalovirus was given.

Germline loops: CDR1 MNHEY, CDR2 SVGAGI. CDR3 length equals 14 residues. With 60 Vbeta and 13 Jbeta primers, the PCR was carried out. Assay used: immunoSEQ multiplex PCR; TCRdb lists only in-frame clones, some missing. The data contain fewer than 150,000 clones, around 77% of them seen just once; the ten biggest clones take up nearly 5%. Worth noting for this clone: As yet, its antigen is unknown. A read error may account for a junction end that differs from germline.

The sequenced sample was PBMCs. The clonotype was recovered from a woman in her forties or fifties in good health and CMV-seronegative. The V and J genes are TRBV6-5 and TRBJ1-5; 8 bases align to TRBD1. The CDR3 DNA follows: TGTGCCAGCAGAGACAGGGGAAGCAGTCAGCCCCAGCATTTT. This translates into CASRDRGSSQPQHF.